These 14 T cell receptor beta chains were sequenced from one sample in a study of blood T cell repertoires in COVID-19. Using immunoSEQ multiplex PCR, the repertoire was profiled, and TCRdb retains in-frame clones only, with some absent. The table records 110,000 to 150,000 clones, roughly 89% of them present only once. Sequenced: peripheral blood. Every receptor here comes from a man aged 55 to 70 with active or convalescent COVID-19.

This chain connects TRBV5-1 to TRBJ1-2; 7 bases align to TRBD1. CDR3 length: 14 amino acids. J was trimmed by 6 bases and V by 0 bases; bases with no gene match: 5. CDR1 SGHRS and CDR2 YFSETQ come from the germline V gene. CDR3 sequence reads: CASSLDRGLDGYTF. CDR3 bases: TGCGCCAGCAGCTTGGACAGGGGTTTGGATGGCTACACCTTC.

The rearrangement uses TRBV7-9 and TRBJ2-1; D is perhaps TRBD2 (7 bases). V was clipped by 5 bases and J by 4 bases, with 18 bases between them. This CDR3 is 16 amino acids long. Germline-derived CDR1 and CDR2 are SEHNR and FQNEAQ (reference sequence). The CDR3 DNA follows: TGTGCCAGCAGCCCCTTAGAGGGGGGGGCGTACAATGAGCAGTTCTTC. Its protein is CASSPLEGGAYNEQFF.

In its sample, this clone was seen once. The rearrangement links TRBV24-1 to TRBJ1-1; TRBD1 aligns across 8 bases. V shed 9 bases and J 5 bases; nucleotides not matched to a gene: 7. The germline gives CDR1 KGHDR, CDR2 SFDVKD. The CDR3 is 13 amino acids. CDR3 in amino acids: CATSGGAWTEAFF. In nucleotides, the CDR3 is TGTGCCACCTCAGGGGGCGCTTGGACTGAAGCTTTCTTT.

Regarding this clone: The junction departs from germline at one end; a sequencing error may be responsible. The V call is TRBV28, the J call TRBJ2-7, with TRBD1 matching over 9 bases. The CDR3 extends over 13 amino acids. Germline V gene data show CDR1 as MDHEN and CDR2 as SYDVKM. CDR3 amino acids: CASSSSGTGWGDF. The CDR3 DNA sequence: TGTGCCAGCAGTTCTTCCGGGACAGGGTGGGGGGACTTC.

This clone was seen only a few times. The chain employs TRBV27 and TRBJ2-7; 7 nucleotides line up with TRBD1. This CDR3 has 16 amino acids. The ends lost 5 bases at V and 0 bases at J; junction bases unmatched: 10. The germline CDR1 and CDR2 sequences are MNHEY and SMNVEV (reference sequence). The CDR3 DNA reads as TGTGCCAGCAGTCCAATGACAGGGATGGACTCCTACGAGCAGTACTTC. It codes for CASSPMTGMDSYEQYF.

The CDR3 loop is CASSPRLAGTDTQYF. As DNA, the CDR3 is TGTGCCAGTAGCCCCCGACTAGCGGGCACAGATACGCAGTATTTT. The chain uses TRBV19 and TRBJ2-3, with TRBD2 matching 9 bases. The CDR3 has 15 residues. Germline loops: CDR1 LNHDA, CDR2 SQIVND (reference sequence). J gave up 1 base and V 6 bases, and 5 bases lay outside the gene matches.

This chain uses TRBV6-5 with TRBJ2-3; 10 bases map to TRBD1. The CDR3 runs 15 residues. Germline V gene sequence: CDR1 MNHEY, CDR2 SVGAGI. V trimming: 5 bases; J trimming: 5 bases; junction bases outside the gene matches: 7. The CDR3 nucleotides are TGTGCCAGCAGTAGACAGGGGGCACATCTAGATACGCAGTATTTT. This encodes CASSRQGAHLDTQYF.

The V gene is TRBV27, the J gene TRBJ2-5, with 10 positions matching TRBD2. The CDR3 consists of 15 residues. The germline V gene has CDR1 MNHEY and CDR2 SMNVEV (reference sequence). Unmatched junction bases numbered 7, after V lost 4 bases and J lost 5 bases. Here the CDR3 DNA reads TGTGCCAGCAGTTCCAGCGGGAGGGCCACGGAGACCCAGTACTTC. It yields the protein CASSSSGRATETQYF.

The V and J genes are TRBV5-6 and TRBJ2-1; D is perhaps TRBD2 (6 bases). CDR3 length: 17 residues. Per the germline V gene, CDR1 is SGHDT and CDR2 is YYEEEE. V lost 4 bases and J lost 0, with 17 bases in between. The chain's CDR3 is CASSSLLAKSSYNEQFF. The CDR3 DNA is TGTGCCAGCAGCAGCCTTCTAGCGAAGAGCTCCTACAATGAGCAGTTCTTC.

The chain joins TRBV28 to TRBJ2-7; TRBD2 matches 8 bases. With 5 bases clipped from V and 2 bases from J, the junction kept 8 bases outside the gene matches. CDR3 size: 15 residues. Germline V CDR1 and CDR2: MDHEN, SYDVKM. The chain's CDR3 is CASSPGGGPTYEQYF. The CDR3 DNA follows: TGTGCCAGCAGTCCCGGGGGGGGGCCCACCTACGAGCAGTACTTC.

CDR3 nucleotide sequence: TGTGCCAGTAGTCGTCAACCGGGACTCCAAGAGCAGTTCTTC. Translation gives CASSRQPGLQEQFF. The chain has TRBV19 and TRBJ2-1, with D maybe TRBD2 (6 bases). This CDR3 spans 14 amino acids. Germline lookup yields CDR1 LNHDA and CDR2 SQIVND (reference sequence). Trimming left V 5 bases short and J 10 bases short, with 18 bases between.

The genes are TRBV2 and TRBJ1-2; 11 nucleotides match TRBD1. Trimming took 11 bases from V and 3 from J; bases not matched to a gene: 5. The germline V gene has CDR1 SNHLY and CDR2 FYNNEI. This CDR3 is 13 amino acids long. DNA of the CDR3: TGTGCCGGCACGGGACAGGGGGACTATGGCTACACCTTC. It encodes CAGTGQGDYGYTF.

CDR3 nucleotides: TGTGCCAGCAGATCGGGGGGGACAGGGCTCAATGAGCAGTTCTTC. This sequence encodes CASRSGGTGLNEQFF. The V and J genes are TRBV6-5 and TRBJ2-1; D possibly corresponds to TRBD1 (9 bases). The CDR3 is 15 residues long. Trimming took off 6 bases at V and 6 bases at J, with 18 bases between the two ends. Germline V gene data show CDR1 as MNHEY and CDR2 as SVGAGI.

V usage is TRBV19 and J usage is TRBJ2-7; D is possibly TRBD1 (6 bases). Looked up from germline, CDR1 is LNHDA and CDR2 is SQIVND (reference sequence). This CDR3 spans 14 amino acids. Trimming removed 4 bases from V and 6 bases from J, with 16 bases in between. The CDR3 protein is CASSKGNRALEQYF. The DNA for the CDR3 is TGTGCCAGTAGTAAGGGTAACAGGGCTCTCGAGCAGTACTTC. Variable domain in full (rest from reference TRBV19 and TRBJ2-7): DGGITQSPKYLFRKEGQNVTLSCEQNLNHDAMYWYRQDPGQGLRLIYYSQIVNDFQKGDIAEGYSVSREKKESFPLTVTSAQKNPTAFYLCASSKGNRALEQYFGPGTRLTVT.